These 9 T cell receptor beta chains share one sample of origin, sequenced in a study of T cells in Graves' hyperthyroidism and ophthalmopathy. Using RNA transcripts as the source, TCR beta CDR3 regions were amplified. Researchers ran a first-round RT-PCR on the TCR CDR3 using the HTBI primer set. TCRdb independently ran MiXCR on the multiplex PCR reads; one entry per CDR3 protein. The sample includes approximately 620,000 distinct CDR3 sequences, about 14% of them seen just once. The material sequenced was blood. These TCRs come from a woman in her 30s with Graves' hyperthyroidism that later progressed to Graves' ophthalmopathy.

The table lists this clonotype with a few counts. The J gene is TRBJ1-6, the V gene TRBV5-8; tentative D call: TRBD1 (6 bases). This CDR3 is built from 17 residues. Looked up from germline, CDR1 is SGHTS and CDR2 is YDEGEE. V was trimmed by 1 base and J by 1 base, leaving 12 bases between them. Here the CDR3 DNA reads TGTGCCAGCAGCTTGTACGCAGGGGTATCCTATAATTCACCCCTCCACTTT. This translates into CASSLYAGVSYNSPLHF.

This chain links TRBV20-1 with TRBJ2-3; TRBD2 matches at 9 bases. Unmatched junction bases numbered 6, after V lost 0 bases and J lost 2 bases. Germline V lookup: CDR1 DFQATT, CDR2 SNEGSKA (reference sequence). The CDR3 is 16 residues long. The CDR3 nucleotides read TGCAGTGCTAGAGATCCGGCTAGCGGGAACACAGATACGCAGTATTTT. This sequence encodes CSARDPASGNTDTQYF.

This clonotype was observed many times. This chain links TRBV27 with TRBJ1-6; no firm D call. Germline CDR1 is MNHEY and CDR2 is SMNVEV (reference sequence). The germline V and J ends were trimmed by 2 bases and 6 bases, with 11 bases remaining between them. This CDR3 has 15 residues. Here the CDR3 reads CASSLTGRGNSPLHF. The CDR3 coding sequence is TGTGCCAGCAGTTTAACTGGTCGGGGTAATTCACCCCTCCACTTT.

This clonotype occurred many times. This chain joins TRBV9 and TRBJ1-2; D uncertain. Germline V gene data show CDR1 as SGDLS and CDR2 as YYNGEE. CDR3 length equals 12 residues. Trimming removed 3 bases from V and 5 bases from J, with 8 bases in between. The chain's CDR3 is CASSGWEYGYTF. The CDR3, as DNA: TGTGCCAGCAGCGGTTGGGAATATGGCTACACCTTC.

This clonotype was detected ten times or more. CDR3 nucleotide sequence: TGCAGTGCTAGTTTACGGCTGGCCACCGGGGAGCTGTTTTTT. Residues: CSASLRLATGELFF. The chain combines TRBV20-1 with TRBJ2-2; D gene unclear. Germline V gene data show CDR1 as DFQATT and CDR2 as SNEGSKA (reference sequence). This CDR3 region has 14 residues. The germline V and J ends were trimmed by 3 bases and 4 bases, with 12 bases remaining between them.

As concerns this clonotype: This may be a read error: a much more frequent sequence differs by one nucleotide. This chain joins TRBV11-3 and TRBJ2-7; D gene ambiguous. CDR3 length equals 12 residues. CDR1 and CDR2 (germline): SGHNT, YENEEA. The CDR3 protein is CDSTQDSYEQYF. The DNA for the CDR3 is TGTGACAGCACCCAAGACTCCTACGAGCAGTACTTC.

This clonotype was seen at least ten times. The chain links TRBV29-1 to TRBJ2-7, with a weak D call TRBD1 (5 bases). Germline lookup yields CDR1 SQVTM and CDR2 ANQGSEA. CDR3 length equals 12 residues. V lost 2 bases and J 2 bases, leaving 7 bases between the germline ends. This CDR3 reads CSVELTAYEQYF. The CDR3 DNA sequence: TGCAGCGTTGAACTGACAGCCTACGAGCAGTACTTC.

Ten or more counts support this clonotype. The chain recombines TRBV7-9 with TRBJ2-7; a possible D gene is TRBD2 (6 bases). This CDR3 spans 14 amino acids. Germline values: CDR1 SEHNR, CDR2 FQNEAQ (reference sequence). The V end was cut by 7 bases, the J end by 5 bases, with 18 bases between. CDR3: CASNPLPGEHEQYF. In nucleotides, the CDR3 is TGTGCCAGCAACCCCCTCCCGGGGGAACACGAGCAGTACTTC.

The CDR3 nucleotides are TGTGCCAGCACCCCAGGGGCCACTGAAGCTTTCTTT. Translating it yields CASTPGATEAFF. V and J are TRBV7-9 and TRBJ1-1, with a weak D call TRBD1 (6 bases). The germline V gene has CDR1 SEHNR and CDR2 FQNEAQ (reference sequence). The length of the CDR3 is 12 residues. V lost 7 bases, J lost 4 bases, and 10 bases lay in between.